This T cell receptor (beta chain) was found in a study of CD8+ T cells in alopecia areata. This clone was counted a few times. The V end was cut by 2 bases, the J end by 0 bases, with 12 bases between. CDR3 length: 16 amino acids. Germline V gene data show CDR1 as MNHEY and CDR2 as SMNVEV (reference sequence). As the sequencing template, cDNA was produced by extracting RNA and reverse transcribing it. Libraries were prepared by immunoSEQ multiplex PCR; TCRdb keeps only in-frame clonotypes and omits some of them. This repertoire shows some 170,000 clones, about 72% found once; its top ten account for over 10%.

Specimen: CD8+ T cells sorted from blood, collected at week 0. V is TRBV27 and J is TRBJ2-3; D call uncertain. This TCR was sampled from a human donor with alopecia areata. The CDR3 here is CASSLMGSSSTDTQYF. As DNA, the CDR3 is TGTGCCAGCAGTTTAATGGGCAGTTCTAGCACAGATACGCAGTATTTT.